This is a list of T cell receptor beta chains from one sample in a study of T-cell reconstitution after alpha-beta-depleted transplantation in children. One entry per CDR3 protein results from TCRdb running MiXCR on the PCR reads. The table includes around 700,000 distinct CDR3 sequences, around 13% detected once. Sequencing was performed on PBMCs, taken before TCRalphabeta/CD19-depleted stem cell transplant. Receptors originate from a girl aged 2 to 10 with congenital amegakaryocytic thrombocytopenia, due to receive a stem cell transplant. The CDR3 runs from the conserved cysteine through the conserved F or W. A D gene is named only where the DNA matches it firmly. Rows give clone size only sometimes, using once, few, many, or a class for an expanded clone.

clone_size d_call j_call v_call cdr3_nt cdr3_aa
. . TRBJ2-3 TRBV5-1 TGCGCCAGCAGCCCGGGACTCGTATTGGATACGCAGTATTTT CASSPGLVLDTQYF
many TRBD2 TRBJ2-3 TRBV6-5 TGTGCCAGCAGTTTCCGTGGACTAGCGGATACGCAGTATTTT CASSFRGLADTQYF
few . TRBJ2-5 TRBV4-1 TGCGCCAGCAGCCAGCCCGGGGGCGTCGCGGGAGCTTCGGAGACCCAGTACTTC CASSQPGGVAGASETQYF
many . TRBJ2-3 TRBV20-1 TGCAGTGCTAGAGATGCTGGAACAGATACGCAGTATTTT CSARDAGTDTQYF
many TRBD2 TRBJ2-1 TRBV15 TGTGCCACCAGTATCGAAGCGGGAGGGTTTGGTGAGCAGTTCTTC CATSIEAGGFGEQFF
few . TRBJ1-2 TRBV11-2 TGTGCCAGCAGCTTAACGGACCTGAACCCTGACTATGGCTACACCTTC CASSLTDLNPDYGYTF
. . TRBJ1-2 TRBV5-1 TGCGCCAGCAGCTTGCAGGACGGGGCCTATGGCTACACCTTC CASSLQDGAYGYTF
many . TRBJ2-7 TRBV28 TGTGTCACCAGGGACTCCTACGAGCAGTACTTC CVTRDSYEQYF
few TRBD2 TRBJ2-5 TRBV29-1 TGCAGCGGAGGACTAGCGGGAGAGTGGCAGGGGACCCAGTACTTC CSGGLAGEWQGTQYF
. TRBD2 TRBJ2-2 TRBV7-9 TGTGCCTCCACCGGGACTAGCGCCACCGGGGAGCTGTTTTTT CASTGTSATGELFF
. . TRBJ2-7 TRBV7-8 TGTGCCAGCAGCTTAGCCTTTACCGGGCAGGGAAAACGCGAGCAGTACTTC CASSLAFTGQGKREQYF
. TRBD1 TRBJ1-5 TRBV5-1 TGCGCCAGCAGCCTTACCAACCGGGACAGGGGATATCAGCCCCAGCATTTT CASSLTNRDRGYQPQHF
. . TRBJ2-2 TRBV20-1 TGCAGTGCTAGGGTGGTGGGCAGGAACACCGGGGAGCTGTTTTTT CSARVVGRNTGELFF
many TRBD2 TRBJ2-1 TRBV4-2 TGTGCCAGCATATCCTGGGGTTCGGGACTAGGGTACAATGAGCAGTTCTTC CASISWGSGLGYNEQFF
many . TRBJ2-3 TRBV12-3/TRBV12-4 TGTGCCAGCAGTTTAGTCGAGGGGCATACGCAGTATTTT CASSLVEGHTQYF
few TRBD2 TRBJ2-5 TRBV20-1 TGCAGCCCCAACCGGGGACTAGCGGGAAGGAGGCAAGAGACCCAGTACTTC CSPNRGLAGRRQETQYF
many . TRBJ2-7 TRBV20-1 TGCAGTGCCTCGCCCGACGGAAATGGGCAGTACTTC CSASPDGNGQYF
. . TRBJ2-7 TRBV28 TGTGCCAGCAGTTCCCCCCAGGGGTATTCCTACGAGCAGTACTTC CASSSPQGYSYEQYF
. . TRBJ2-7 TRBV12-3/TRBV12-4 TGTGCCAGCAGCAACTACGGTTCCTACGAGCAGTACTTC CASSNYGSYEQYF
many TRBD1 TRBJ1-2 TRBV5-1 TGCGCCAGCAGCACCAGACAGGGATTTAACTATGGCTACACCTTC CASSTRQGFNYGYTF
many . TRBJ1-1 TRBV18 TGTGCCAGCTCACCACGGAACACTGAAGCTTTCTTT CASSPRNTEAFF
. . TRBJ2-3 TRBV7-6 TGTGCCAGCAGCTTAGCGCGTGCGACCACAGATACGCAGTATTTT CASSLARATTDTQYF